This T cell receptor beta chain was recovered during a study of cytomegalovirus exposure and HLA in healthy donors. The CDR3 spans 11 residues. Germline lookup yields CDR1 DFQATT and CDR2 SNEGSKA (reference sequence). The ends were cut back, 5 bases at V and 4 bases at J, with 8 bases in the middle. This table comes from immunoSEQ multiplex PCR, and its TCRdb copy is limited to in-frame clones, with some not included. The sample has about 150,000 clones; 70% to 90% are singletons. The material sequenced was PBMCs. The rearrangement uses TRBV20-1 and TRBJ1-1; no definite D call. This clonotype was obtained from a woman under 30 in good health and CMV-seropositive. CDR3 in amino acids: CSAPLVTEAFF. The CDR3 nucleotides read TGCAGTGCTCCACTCGTCACTGAAGCTTTCTTT.